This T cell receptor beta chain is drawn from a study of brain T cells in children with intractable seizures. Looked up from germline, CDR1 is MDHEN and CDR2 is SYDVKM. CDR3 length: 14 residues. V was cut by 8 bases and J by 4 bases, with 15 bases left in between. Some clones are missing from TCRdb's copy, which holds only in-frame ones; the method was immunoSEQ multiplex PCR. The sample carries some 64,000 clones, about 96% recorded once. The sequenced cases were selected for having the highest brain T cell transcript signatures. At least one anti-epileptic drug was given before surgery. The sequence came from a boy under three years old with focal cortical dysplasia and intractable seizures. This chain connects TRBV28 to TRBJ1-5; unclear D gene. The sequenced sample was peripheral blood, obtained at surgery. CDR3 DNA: TGTGCCAGCCATCCAGCAGGTCTAAATCAGCCCCAGCATTTT. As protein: CASHPAGLNQPQHF.